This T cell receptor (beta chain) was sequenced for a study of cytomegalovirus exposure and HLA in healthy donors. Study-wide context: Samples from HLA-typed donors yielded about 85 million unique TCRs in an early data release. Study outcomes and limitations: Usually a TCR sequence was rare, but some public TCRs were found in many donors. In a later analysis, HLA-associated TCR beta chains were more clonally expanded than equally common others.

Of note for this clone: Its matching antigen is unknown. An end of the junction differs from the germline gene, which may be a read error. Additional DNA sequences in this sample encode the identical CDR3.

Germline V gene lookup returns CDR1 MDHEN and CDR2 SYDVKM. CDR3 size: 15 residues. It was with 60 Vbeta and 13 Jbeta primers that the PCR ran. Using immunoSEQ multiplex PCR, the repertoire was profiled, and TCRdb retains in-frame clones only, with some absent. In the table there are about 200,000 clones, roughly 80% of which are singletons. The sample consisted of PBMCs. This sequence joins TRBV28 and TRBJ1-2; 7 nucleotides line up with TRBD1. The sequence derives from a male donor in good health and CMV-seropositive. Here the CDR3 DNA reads TGTGCCAGCAGTGGTGGACAGGCCCAGGACTACGGCTACACCTTC. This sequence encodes CASSGGQAQDYGYTF.